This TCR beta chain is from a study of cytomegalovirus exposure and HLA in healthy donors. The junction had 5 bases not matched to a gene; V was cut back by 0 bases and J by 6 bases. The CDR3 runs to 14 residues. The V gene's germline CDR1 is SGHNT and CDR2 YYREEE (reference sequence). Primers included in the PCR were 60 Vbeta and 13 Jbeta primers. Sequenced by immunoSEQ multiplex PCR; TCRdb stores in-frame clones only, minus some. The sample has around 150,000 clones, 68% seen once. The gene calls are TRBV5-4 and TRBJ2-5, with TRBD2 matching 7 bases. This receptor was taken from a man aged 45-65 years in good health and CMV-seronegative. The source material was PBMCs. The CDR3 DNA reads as TGTGCCAGCAGCTTGGAGGCGGGGGAACAGACCCAGTACTTC. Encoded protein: CASSLEAGEQTQYF. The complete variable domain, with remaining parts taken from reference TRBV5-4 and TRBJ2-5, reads ETGVTQSPTHLIKTRGQQVTLRCSSQSGHNTVSWYQQALGQGPQFIFQYYREEENGRGNFPPRFSGLQFPNYSSELNVNALELDDSALYLCASSLEAGEQTQYFGPGTRLLVL.